This is a list of T cell receptor beta chains from one sample in a study of CD8 T cells in ankylosing spondylitis. TCRdb itself ran the 5' RACE reads through MiXCR, one entry per CDR3 protein. The sample shows around 210,000 distinct CDR3 sequences, approximately 8% of them seen only once. The sequencing sample was made of blood, either unsorted or a sorted T cell fraction (not recorded which). These receptors all come from a female donor with ankylosing spondylitis or in good health (not recorded which). Both conserved end residues are part of each CDR3. Fields, in order: V gene, clone size, J gene, D gene, CDR3 protein, CDR3 DNA. A D gene is named only where the DNA matches it firmly. Clone size is shown for a subset of rows, as once, few, many or a class of expanded clone.

v_call: TRBV3-1; clone_size: many; j_call: TRBJ1-6; d_call: NA; cdr3_aa: CASSQDYNSPLHF; cdr3_nt: TGTGCCAGCAGCCAGGATTATAATTCACCCCTCCACTTT
v_call: TRBV15; clone_size: many; j_call: TRBJ1-2; d_call: NA; cdr3_aa: CATSRAGTDGNYGYTF; cdr3_nt: TGTGCCACCAGCAGAGCCGGGACGGATGGCAACTATGGCTACACCTTC
v_call: TRBV7-2; clone_size: NA; j_call: TRBJ2-2; d_call: TRBD2; cdr3_aa: CASSRLAGGVGTGELFF; cdr3_nt: TGTGCCAGCAGCAGACTAGCGGGAGGTGTAGGCACCGGGGAGCTGTTTTTT
v_call: TRBV5-6; clone_size: NA; j_call: TRBJ2-6; d_call: NA; cdr3_aa: CASSLGTGANVLTF; cdr3_nt: TGTGCCAGCAGCTTGGGTACGGGGGCCAACGTCCTGACTTTC
v_call: TRBV3-1; clone_size: many; j_call: TRBJ1-1; d_call: NA; cdr3_aa: CASSPTRGLMNTEAFF; cdr3_nt: TGTGCCAGCAGCCCTACGAGGGGACTTATGAACACTGAAGCTTTCTTT
v_call: TRBV9; clone_size: many; j_call: TRBJ2-1; d_call: NA; cdr3_aa: CASSVGVGDDMGQFF; cdr3_nt: TGTGCCAGCAGCGTAGGAGTGGGAGATGATATGGGGCAGTTCTTC
v_call: TRBV20-1; clone_size: many; j_call: TRBJ2-5; d_call: NA; cdr3_aa: CSARDLGVKETQYF; cdr3_nt: TGCAGTGCTAGAGATCTCGGGGTCAAGGAGACCCAGTACTTC
v_call: TRBV10-1; clone_size: many; j_call: TRBJ2-2; d_call: NA; cdr3_aa: CASSSWGEAGELFF; cdr3_nt: TGCGCCAGCAGTTCTTGGGGGGAAGCCGGGGAGCTGTTTTTT
v_call: TRBV5-5; clone_size: many; j_call: TRBJ1-1; d_call: NA; cdr3_aa: CASRGTGNTEAFF; cdr3_nt: TGTGCCAGCAGGGGGACGGGGAACACTGAAGCTTTCTTT
v_call: TRBV10-3; clone_size: many; j_call: TRBJ2-3; d_call: NA; cdr3_aa: CAISESYRTGLTDTQYF; cdr3_nt: TGTGCCATCAGTGAGTCGTATCGGACGGGCCTCACAGATACGCAGTATTTT
v_call: TRBV5-6; clone_size: many; j_call: TRBJ2-7; d_call: TRBD1; cdr3_aa: CASSLGQGHSYEQYF; cdr3_nt: TGTGCCAGCAGCTTGGGACAGGGACACTCCTACGAGCAGTACTTC
v_call: TRBV20-1; clone_size: many; j_call: TRBJ2-7; d_call: TRBD2; cdr3_aa: CSAHGRLAGGPLGQYF; cdr3_nt: TGCAGTGCTCATGGCCGACTAGCGGGTGGACCTCTTGGGCAGTACTTC
v_call: TRBV5-1; clone_size: few; j_call: TRBJ2-3; d_call: NA; cdr3_aa: CASTSHFRDTQYF; cdr3_nt: TGCGCCAGCACCTCACATTTCAGGGATACGCAGTATTTT
v_call: TRBV7-9; clone_size: many; j_call: TRBJ1-2; d_call: NA; cdr3_aa: CASSPGVGLGYTF; cdr3_nt: TGTGCCAGCAGCCCCGGGGTGGGTCTGGGCTACACCTTC